Listed here are 18 T cell receptor beta chains from one sample, sequenced in a study of cytomegalovirus exposure and HLA in healthy donors. The primer mix had 60 Vbeta and 13 Jbeta primers. Here immunoSEQ multiplex PCR was the method, and the copy in TCRdb shows in-frame clones only, minus some. The repertoire holds approximately 150,000 clones, roughly 76% seen once, with under 3% in the top ten. The source material was PBMCs. Every receptor here comes from a woman aged 25-40 years in good health and CMV-seronegative.

The rearrangement uses TRBV30 and TRBJ1-6, with D maybe TRBD1 (5 bases). The CDR3 loop spans 13 amino acids. From germline, CDR1 is GTSNPN and CDR2 SVGIG (reference sequence). V lost 8 bases and J lost 4, with 12 bases in between. The CDR3, as DNA: TGTGCCGTCGGGGGATCTTATAATTCACCCCTCCACTTT. This encodes CAVGGSYNSPLHF.

V is TRBV9 and J is TRBJ2-1; D might be TRBD2 (5 bases). Trimming cost V 3 bases and J 5 bases, with 21 bases left between them. Germline V gene data show CDR1 as SGDLS and CDR2 as YYNGEE. This CDR3 is built from 17 residues. Here the CDR3 DNA reads TGTGCCAGCAGCGCCGGGGAGAACGCCTACCTTCACAATGAGCAGTTCTTC. Protein sequence: CASSAGENAYLHNEQFF.

This clone is a singleton in its sample. The CDR3: CASNNGVAKNIQYF. The CDR3 DNA sequence: TGTGCCAGCAACAACGGGGTAGCCAAAAACATTCAGTACTTC. The chain links TRBV28 to TRBJ2-4; possible D gene TRBD2, 5 bases. The V end lost 7 bases, the J end lost 0 bases, and 10 bases lay between the germline ends. Germline V gene data show CDR1 as MDHEN and CDR2 as SYDVKM. This CDR3 is built from 14 residues.

The chain links TRBV5-1 to TRBJ2-3; 8 bases match TRBD2. The germline V gene has CDR1 SGHRS and CDR2 YFSETQ. The CDR3 contains 15 residues. The ends lost 3 bases at V and 4 bases at J; junction bases unmatched: 7. The CDR3 spells CASSSVSGEADTQYF. The CDR3 coding sequence is TGCGCCAGCAGCTCGGTTAGCGGGGAGGCAGATACGCAGTATTTT.

The chain carries TRBV15 and TRBJ2-7; a weak D match, TRBD2 (5 bases). This CDR3 contains 14 residues. CDR1 is LNHNV, CDR2 YYDKDF, per germline (reference sequence). The germline V and J ends were trimmed by 3 bases and 2 bases, with 11 bases remaining between them. The DNA of the CDR3 is TGTGCCACCAGCAGCGAGGGCAGACCCTACGAGCAGTACTTC. Translating gives CATSSEGRPYEQYF.

The chain is built from TRBV10-3 and TRBJ2-4; 8 positions agree with TRBD2. The CDR3 spans 16 residues. J gave up 0 bases and V 10 bases, and 11 bases lay outside the gene matches. The germline V gene encodes CDR1 ENHRY and CDR2 SYGVKD. The CDR3, as DNA: TGTGCCACCCGTGGTGCGGGGGGACTAGCCAAAAACATTCAGTACTTC. It codes for CATRGAGGLAKNIQYF.

The CDR3 reads CASVPGGGLNTEAFF. For the CDR3, the DNA is TGTGCCAGTGTCCCAGGCGGGGGGTTGAACACTGAAGCTTTCTTT. The V call is TRBV19, the J call TRBJ1-1, with D tentatively TRBD1 (5 bases). The CDR3 spans 15 residues. The V and J ends lost 8 bases and 0 bases respectively, with 16 bases between them. Germline CDR1 reads LNHDA; CDR2 reads SQIVND (reference sequence).

The J gene is TRBJ1-1, the V gene TRBV5-1; D is perhaps TRBD1 (6 bases). The CDR3 totals 14 residues. Germline V gene data show CDR1 as SGHRS and CDR2 as YFSETQ. V dropped 0 bases and J dropped 4 bases, with 10 bases sitting between them. The CDR3 loop is CASSLAGGLTEAFF. CDR3 DNA sequence: TGCGCCAGCAGCTTGGCCGGGGGGCTCACTGAAGCTTTCTTT.

The chain recombines TRBV30 with TRBJ1-1, with D tentatively TRBD1 (5 bases). V lost 3 bases, J lost 7 bases, and 21 bases lay in between. The length of the CDR3 is 15 residues. In germline, CDR1 is GTSNPN, CDR2 SVGIG (reference sequence). In DNA form, the CDR3 reads TGTGCCTGGAGCTACCGGGGGGTGTCCATATTTGAAGCTTTCTTT. As protein: CAWSYRGVSIFEAFF.

The rearrangement uses TRBV10-3 and TRBJ2-5, with 8 nucleotides matching TRBD2. This CDR3 contains 16 residues. V shed 0 bases, J shed 3 bases, and the junction held 6 bases outside the gene matches. The V gene's germline CDR1 is ENHRY and CDR2 SYGVKD. CDR3 loop: CAISESSGSPEETQYF. In nucleotides, the CDR3 is TGTGCCATCAGTGAGTCAAGCGGGAGCCCAGAAGAGACCCAGTACTTC.

This clone was seen once. The chain carries TRBV10-3 and TRBJ2-3, with D possibly being TRBD1 (5 bases). Germline CDR1 and CDR2: ENHRY and SYGVKD. The length of the CDR3 is 15 residues. Trimming stripped 7 bases from V and 3 bases from J, with 17 bases between. The chain's CDR3 is CAINPAKGVTDTQYF. The CDR3 DNA reads as TGTGCCATCAATCCTGCAAAAGGGGTGACAGATACGCAGTATTTT.

The chain recombines TRBV2 with TRBJ1-4, with 10 bases that match TRBD1. The length of the CDR3 is 15 residues. Per the germline V gene, CDR1 is SNHLY and CDR2 is FYNNEI. V gave up 3 bases and J gave up 7 bases; unmatched junction bases: 5. The CDR3 is CASSEPGTGAEKLFF. CDR3 DNA: TGTGCCAGCAGTGAGCCCGGGACAGGGGCTGAAAAACTGTTTTTT.

The chain combines TRBV7-2 with TRBJ2-7; possibly TRBD2 for D (5 bases). Germline V gene lookup returns CDR1 SGHTA and CDR2 FQGNSA. V shed 5 bases and J shed 7 bases, with 24 bases lying between them. CDR3 length: 16 amino acids. The CDR3 DNA is TGTGCCAGCAGCCCACGGGCGGCCCAAGTAACGGGGGAGCAGTACTTC. It encodes CASSPRAAQVTGEQYF. Together with reference TRBV7-2 and TRBJ2-7, the CDR3 gives the full variable domain: GAGVSQSPSNKVTEKGKDVELRCDPISGHTALYWYRQSLGQGLEFLIYFQGNSAPDKSGLPSDRFSAERTGGSVSTLTIQRTQQEDSAVYLCASSPRAAQVTGEQYFGPGTRLTVT.

The genes are TRBV15 and TRBJ1-2; 7 positions agree with TRBD1. The CDR3 totals 18 residues. J gave up 8 bases and V 0 bases, and 18 bases lay outside the gene matches. Germline CDR1 is LNHNV and CDR2 is YYDKDF (reference sequence). CDR3 nucleotides: TGTGCCACCAGCAGAGATCTCGTTTTACTCAAGGGACAGCGGGGCTACACCTTC. Translation gives CATSRDLVLLKGQRGYTF.

V gene TRBV5-5 combines with J gene TRBJ1-2; 7 positions match TRBD1. Germline CDR1 reads SGHKS; CDR2 reads YYEKEE (reference sequence). The junction had 18 bases not matched to a gene; V was cut back by 4 bases and J by 6 bases. The CDR3 length is 17 residues. The CDR3 region is CASSPSGDSRASDGYTF. The CDR3 DNA reads as TGTGCCAGCAGCCCCTCAGGGGACAGTCGGGCGAGCGATGGCTACACCTTC.

This rearrangement joins TRBV29-1 to TRBJ2-1; 8 nucleotides agree with TRBD1. CDR3 size: 13 residues. Germline V gives CDR1 SQVTM, CDR2 ANQGSEA. J gave up 4 bases and V 6 bases, and 5 bases lay outside the gene matches. As DNA, the CDR3 is TGCAGCGTACGCCGGGACAGGTACAATGAGCAGTTCTTC. Amino acids: CSVRRDRYNEQFF.

V is TRBV19 and J is TRBJ1-1; D is undetermined. With 5 bases removed from V and 2 bases from J, the gap between germline ends came to 9 bases. Germline values: CDR1 LNHDA, CDR2 SQIVND (reference sequence). There are 13 residues in the CDR3. CDR3: CASSWGANTEAFF. CDR3 nucleotides: TGTGCCAGTAGTTGGGGAGCTAACACTGAAGCTTTCTTT.

The chain couples TRBV5-6 to TRBJ2-3, with D perhaps TRBD2 (7 bases). Trimming took off 3 bases at V and 2 bases at J, with 16 bases between the two ends. The CDR3 is 16 residues long. In germline, CDR1 is SGHDT, CDR2 YYEEEE. The CDR3 sequence: CASSSRLAGATDTQYF. In DNA, the CDR3 is TGTGCCAGCAGCTCCCGACTAGCAGGGGCCACAGATACGCAGTATTTT.